One sample yielded the 13 T cell receptor beta chains listed below, sequenced in a study of T-cell reconstitution after alpha-beta-depleted transplantation in children. The authors prepared the TCRbeta library with unique molecular identifiers. One entry per CDR3 protein results from TCRdb running MiXCR on the PCR reads. The sample yields 200,000 to 250,000 distinct CDR3 sequences, approximately 8.4% seen once. Here the sequenced sample was PBMCs, mostly from graft donor cells, taken 360 days after TCRalphabeta/CD19-depleted stem cell transplant. The receptors come from a male patient aged 2 to 10 who had a stem cell transplant for acute myeloid leukemia, so the T cells may come from the graft donor.

A word on this clonotype: A much larger clone lies one base from this, so it may be a read error. The chain uses TRBV2 and TRBJ2-5; no reliable D call. Trimming cost V 7 bases and J 3 bases, with 6 bases left between them. The CDR3 has 11 residues. Germline V gene sequence: CDR1 SNHLY, CDR2 FYNNEI. The CDR3 nucleotides read TGTGCCAGCACCGGAGAAGAGACCCAGTACTTC. It specifies CASTGEETQYF.

This chain uses TRBV7-8 with TRBJ1-2, with 9 bases lining up with TRBD1. CDR1 is SGHVS, CDR2 FQNEAQ, per germline. V was pared by 1 base and J by 9 bases, with 3 bases of the junction left unmatched. There are 13 residues in the CDR3. CDR3: CASSLVTGGSYTF. The CDR3 nucleotides are TGTGCCAGCAGCTTAGTGACAGGGGGTAGCTACACCTTC.

This chain links TRBV5-6 with TRBJ2-2; D not resolved. CDR3 size: 13 residues. V lost 0 bases to trimming and J lost 8 bases, with 8 bases between them. Germline V CDR1 and CDR2: SGHDT, YYEEEE. The CDR3 bases are TGTGCCAGCAGCTTGGAACTTCCAGGGGAGCTGTTTTTT. Translation: CASSLELPGELFF. The whole variable domain, filled in from reference TRBV5-6 and TRBJ2-2, reads DAGVTQSPTHLIKTRGQQVTLRCSPKSGHDTVSWYQQALGQGPQFIFQYYEEEERQRGNFPDRFSGHQFPNYSSELNVNALLLGDSALYLCASSLELPGELFFGEGSRLTVL.

In its sample, this clonotype was seen a few times. The chain combines TRBV4-3 with TRBJ1-5; TRBD1 might be the D (5 bases). V was pared by 1 base and J by 6 bases, with 10 bases between. This CDR3 region has 14 residues. CDR1 LGHNA and CDR2 YSLEER come from the germline V gene. DNA of the CDR3: TGCGCCAGCAGCCAAGTAGCACAGGTTCAGCCCCAGCATTTT. Residues: CASSQVAQVQPQHF.

The chain links TRBV7-2 to TRBJ2-3; 12 bases fit TRBD2. The V gene's germline CDR1 is SGHTA and CDR2 FQGNSA. The CDR3 extends over 17 amino acids. The ends lost 3 bases at V and 5 bases at J; junction bases unmatched: 9. The CDR3 loop reads CASSFSLLAGGGDTQYF. CDR3 sequence (DNA): TGTGCCAGCAGCTTTTCACTACTAGCGGGGGGTGGAGATACGCAGTATTTT.

This clonotype has ten or more counts. The rearrangement links TRBV7-2 to TRBJ1-1; D gene uncertain. CDR3 length: 13 amino acids. V lost 5 bases, J lost 2 bases, and 9 bases lay in between. Germline values: CDR1 SGHTA, CDR2 FQGNSA. The DNA for the CDR3 is TGTGCCAGCAGCCTAGATCTAAACACTGAAGCTTTCTTT. Translating gives CASSLDLNTEAFF.

This chain uses TRBV5-1 with TRBJ2-1, with D possibly being TRBD1 (6 bases). Germline assignment: CDR1 SGHRS and CDR2 YFSETQ. V lost 5 bases, J lost 4 bases, and 13 bases lay in between. The CDR3 length is 14 residues. Written as DNA, the CDR3 is TGCGCCAGCAGAGGGGGACAAGTTTACAATGAGCAGTTCTTC. Its protein is CASRGGQVYNEQFF.

This clonotype has a handful of counts. The rearrangement joins TRBV5-1 to TRBJ2-2; D uncertain. Trimming left V 0 bases short and J 4 bases short, with 7 bases between. CDR1 is SGHRS, CDR2 YFSETQ, per germline. The CDR3 length is 14 residues. The CDR3 bases are TGCGCCAGCAGCTTGGGAGCCGCCACCGGGGAGCTGTTTTTT. This gives the protein CASSLGAATGELFF.

This clonotype turned up a few times. The V call is TRBV12-3 or TRBV12-4, the J call TRBJ2-1; D is possibly TRBD1 (6 bases). Trimming took off 6 bases at V and 6 bases at J, with 15 bases between the two ends. The CDR3 has 14 residues. The CDR3 DNA reads TGTGCCAGCAGGAGTAGGGGACAAGGCAATGAGCAGTTCTTC. Translated: CASRSRGQGNEQFF.

This clonotype has a handful of counts. The rearrangement links TRBV3-1 to TRBJ1-5; D unresolved. Germline CDR1 is LGHDT and CDR2 is YNNKEL (reference sequence). The length of the CDR3 is 15 residues. V was shortened by 1 base and J by 5 bases, with 12 bases between the two germline ends. Written as DNA, the CDR3 is TGTGCCAGCAGCCAAGGTACGGGGAGCGATCAGCCCCAGCATTTT. Its translation: CASSQGTGSDQPQHF.

V and J are TRBV29-1 and TRBJ1-2; D call uncertain. The germline V and J ends were trimmed by 3 bases and 2 bases, with 22 bases remaining between them. CDR1 is SQVTM, CDR2 ANQGSEA, per germline. CDR3 length equals 17 residues. This CDR3 reads CSVDQRRVAGPNYGYTF. CDR3 in DNA: TGCAGCGTTGACCAACGCCGTGTGGCAGGCCCCAACTATGGCTACACCTTC.

This clonotype was counted ten times or more. The chain links TRBV2 to TRBJ2-2, with TRBD1 identical over 7 bases. Germline CDR1 and CDR2: SNHLY and FYNNEI. The CDR3 is made up of 17 amino acids. The V segment lost 6 bases and the J segment 0 bases; nucleotides outside the gene matches: 10. The CDR3 is CASSEPEDRANTGELFF. In DNA, the CDR3 is TGTGCCAGCAGCGAACCAGAAGACAGGGCGAACACCGGGGAGCTGTTTTTT.

This clonotype was seen at least ten times. The V and J genes are TRBV5-1 and TRBJ2-2, with D unresolved. Trimming left V 0 bases short and J 4 bases short, with 13 bases between. The CDR3 covers 16 residues. Germline V CDR1 and CDR2: SGHRS, YFSETQ. The CDR3 nucleotides read TGCGCCAGCAGCTTGGCCGATCGCAGTCTCACCGGGGAGCTGTTTTTT. This translates into CASSLADRSLTGELFF.